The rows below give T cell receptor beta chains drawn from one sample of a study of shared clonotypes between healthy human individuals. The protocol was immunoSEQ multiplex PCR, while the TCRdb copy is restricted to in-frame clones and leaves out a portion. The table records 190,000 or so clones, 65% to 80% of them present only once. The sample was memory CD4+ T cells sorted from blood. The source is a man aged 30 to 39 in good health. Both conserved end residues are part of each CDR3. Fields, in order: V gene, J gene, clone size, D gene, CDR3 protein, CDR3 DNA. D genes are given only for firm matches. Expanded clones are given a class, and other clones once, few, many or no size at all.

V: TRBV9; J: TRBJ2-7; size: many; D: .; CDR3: CASSVEAVPYEQYF; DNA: TGTGCCAGCAGCGTAGAAGCGGTCCCCTACGAGCAGTACTTC
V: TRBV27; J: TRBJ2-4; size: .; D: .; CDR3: CASSLTGATSAWTYF; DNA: TGTGCCAGCAGTCTGACGGGGGCCACTAGTGCGTGGACGTACTTC
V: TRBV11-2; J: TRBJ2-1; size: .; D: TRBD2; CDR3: CASSGRTSERLDEQFF; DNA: TGTGCCAGCAGCGGGCGGACTAGCGAGAGATTGGATGAGCAGTTCTTC
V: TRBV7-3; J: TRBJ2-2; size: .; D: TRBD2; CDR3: CASSLRSSGNTGELFF; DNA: TGTGCCAGCAGCTTAAGGTCTAGCGGGAACACCGGGGAGCTGTTTTTT
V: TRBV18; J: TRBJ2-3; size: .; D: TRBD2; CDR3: CASSEREGLDTQYF; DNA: TGTGCCAGCTCAGAGCGGGAAGGTTTAGATACGCAGTATTTT
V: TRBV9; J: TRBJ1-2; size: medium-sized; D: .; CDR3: CASSVDGGRKGYTF; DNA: TGTGCCAGCAGCGTAGATGGGGGGCGCAAGGGCTACACCTTC
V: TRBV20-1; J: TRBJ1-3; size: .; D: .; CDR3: CSAQDQGTIYF; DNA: TGCAGTGCGCAGGACCAGGGCACCATATATTTT
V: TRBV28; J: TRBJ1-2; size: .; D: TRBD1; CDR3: CASSFSGTGPKGYGYTF; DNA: TGTGCCAGCAGTTTTTCCGGGACAGGGCCAAAAGGCTATGGCTACACCTTC
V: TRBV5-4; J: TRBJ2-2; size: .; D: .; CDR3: CASSWVGMADTGELFF; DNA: TGTGCCAGCAGCTGGGTTGGGATGGCGGACACCGGGGAGCTGTTTTTT
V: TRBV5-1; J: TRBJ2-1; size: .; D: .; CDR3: CASRTAASEAYNEQFF; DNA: TGCGCCAGCAGGACTGCGGCTAGCGAAGCCTACAATGAGCAGTTCTTC
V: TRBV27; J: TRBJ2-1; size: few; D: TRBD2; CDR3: CASKSGLAGNEQFF; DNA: TGTGCCAGCAAATCGGGACTAGCGGGGAATGAGCAGTTCTTC
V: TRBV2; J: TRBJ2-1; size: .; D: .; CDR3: CASSEFSGAWNEQFF; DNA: TGTGCCAGCAGTGAATTTAGCGGAGCCTGGAATGAGCAGTTCTTC
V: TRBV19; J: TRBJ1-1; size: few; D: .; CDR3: CASSVQKNTEAFF; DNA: TGTGCCAGTAGTGTACAGAAGAACACTGAAGCTTTCTTT
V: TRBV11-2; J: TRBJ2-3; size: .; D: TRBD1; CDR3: CASSSYRGPKDTQYF; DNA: TGTGCCAGCAGCTCCTACAGGGGGCCGAAAGATACGCAGTATTTT
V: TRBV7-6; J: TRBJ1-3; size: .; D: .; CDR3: CASSLLWQANSGNTIYF; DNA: TGTGCCAGCAGCTTATTGTGGCAGGCCAACTCTGGAAACACCATATATTTT
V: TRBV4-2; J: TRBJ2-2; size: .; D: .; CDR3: CASSQDNQFTGELFF; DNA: TGTGCCAGCAGCCAAGATAACCAATTCACCGGGGAGCTGTTTTTT
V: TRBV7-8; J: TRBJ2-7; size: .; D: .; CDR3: CASTTQGRGEQYF; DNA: TGTGCCAGCACCACTCAGGGGAGAGGCGAGCAGTACTTC
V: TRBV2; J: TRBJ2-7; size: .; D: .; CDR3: CASSAKVNYEQYF; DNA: TGTGCCAGCAGTGCTAAGGTTAACTACGAGCAGTACTTC
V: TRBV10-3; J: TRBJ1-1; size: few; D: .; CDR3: CAISDYDSNTEAFF; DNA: TGTGCCATCAGTGACTACGACAGCAACACTGAAGCTTTCTTT
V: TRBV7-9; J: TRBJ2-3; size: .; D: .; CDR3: CASSSDTSTDTQYF; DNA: TGTGCCAGCAGCTCTGATACAAGCACAGATACGCAGTATTTT
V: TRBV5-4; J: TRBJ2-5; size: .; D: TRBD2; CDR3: CASSSGTSGLGRETQYF; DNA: TGTGCCAGCAGCTCTGGGACTAGCGGGCTTGGGCGGGAGACCCAGTACTTC
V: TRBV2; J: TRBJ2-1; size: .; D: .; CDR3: CASSDEGEQFF; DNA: TGTGCCAGCAGTGACGAAGGGGAGCAGTTCTTC
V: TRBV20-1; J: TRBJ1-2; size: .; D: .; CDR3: CSARDFPRVTF; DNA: TGCAGTGCTAGAGATTTTCCCAGGGTTACCTTC
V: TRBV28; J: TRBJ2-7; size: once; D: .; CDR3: CASSLRDLTYEQYF; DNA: TGTGCCAGCAGTTTGAGGGACCTAACCTACGAGCAGTACTTC
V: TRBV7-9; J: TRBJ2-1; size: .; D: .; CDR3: CASSLMHEQFF; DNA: TGTGCCAGCAGCTTAATGCATGAGCAGTTCTTC
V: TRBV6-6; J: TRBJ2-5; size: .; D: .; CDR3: CASSYDLHGETQYF; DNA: TGTGCCAGCAGTTACGATCTTCACGGCGAGACCCAGTACTTC
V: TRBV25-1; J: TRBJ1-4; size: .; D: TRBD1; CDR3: CASSETGVANEKLFF; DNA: TGTGCCAGCAGTGAAACAGGGGTTGCTAATGAAAAACTGTTTTTT
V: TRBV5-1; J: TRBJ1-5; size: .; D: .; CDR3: CASSLETDQPQHF; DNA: TGCGCCAGCAGCCTGGAAACAGATCAGCCCCAGCATTTT
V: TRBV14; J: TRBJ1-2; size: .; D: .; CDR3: CASSQDHGGAVDGYTF; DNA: TGTGCCAGCAGCCAAGATCACGGGGGGGCCGTCGATGGCTACACCTTC
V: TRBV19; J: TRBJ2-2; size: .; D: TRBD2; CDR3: CASSIGEGMDTGELFF; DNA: TGTGCCAGTAGTATTGGGGAGGGGATGGACACCGGGGAGCTGTTTTTT
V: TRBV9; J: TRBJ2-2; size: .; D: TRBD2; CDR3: CASKRTSSNTGELFF; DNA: TGTGCCAGCAAAAGGACTAGCTCGAACACCGGGGAGCTGTTTTTT
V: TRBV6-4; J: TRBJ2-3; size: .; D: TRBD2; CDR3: CASARDYTDTQYF; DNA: TGTGCCTCTGCACGGGACTACACAGATACGCAGTATTTT
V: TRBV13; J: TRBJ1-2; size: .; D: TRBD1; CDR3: CASSVIGTGMYGYTF; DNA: TGTGCCAGCAGCGTAATAGGGACAGGGATGTATGGCTACACCTTC
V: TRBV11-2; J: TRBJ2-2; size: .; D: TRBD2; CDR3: CASSPDRGAGELFF; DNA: TGTGCCAGCAGCCCCGATCGGGGGGCCGGGGAGCTGTTTTTT